This T cell receptor (beta chain) was identified in a study of blood T cell repertoires in COVID-19. How the authors handled the data: Amplification with reference gene primers provided the estimates of nucleated cell counts. Clones were read by immunoSEQ multiplex PCR, and TCRdb kept only the in-frame ones, dropping some. V, J and clone size derive from that table, while D and trimming were established from the DNA sequence. The sample includes several thousand clones, around 90% of them seen just once. V was trimmed by 8 bases and J by 1 base, leaving 11 bases between them. Germline CDR1 KGHSH, CDR2 LQKENI. The CDR3 is 13 residues long.

The V gene is TRBV18, the J gene TRBJ1-1; D remains ambiguous. The specimen sequenced was peripheral blood. This TCR was sampled from a woman aged 45-59 years with active or convalescent COVID-19. The CDR3 reads CASTNPPNTEAFF. DNA for the CDR3: TGTGCCAGCACTAATCCGCCGAACACTGAAGCTTTCTTT.